This note documents a single T cell receptor beta chain sequence. The antigen remains undetermined. This sample was included in a study of cytomegalovirus exposure and HLA in healthy donors. Study at large: An earlier analysis found some 100 million unique TCR beta sequences from about 190 million T cells. Points from the study as a whole: A list of approximately 150 TCR beta chains associated with cytomegalovirus was given.

CDR3 length: 13 residues. Germline V gene data show CDR1 as SGHDT and CDR2 as YYEEEE. With 4 bases removed from V and 11 bases from J, the gap between germline ends came to 17 bases. Use of 60 Vbeta and 13 Jbeta primers characterized the PCR. Profiled with immunoSEQ multiplex PCR; TCRdb holds only in-frame clones, not every one. The sample carries about 90,000 clones, 62% recorded once. The sequencing input was PBMCs. The sequence was collected from a woman aged 25 to 39 in good health and CMV-seropositive. This rearrangement joins TRBV5-6 to TRBJ2-3; D gene uncertain. CDR3 residues: CASSRGALDVQYF. DNA for the CDR3: TGTGCCAGCAGCCGCGGTGCTCTCGATGTGCAGTATTTT.